This T cell receptor (beta chain) was found in a study of CD8 T cells in ankylosing spondylitis. Study-wide results and limits: One TCR beta motif, made up of fewer than 10 highly homologous variants, appeared characteristic of ankylosing spondylitis blood. From matched ankylosing spondylitis synovial fluid, disease-linked clones were reportedly recovered at significantly enriched levels. Reports of some motif variants in reactive arthritis synovial fluid and blood predate this one.

Details on this clonotype: As yet, its antigen is unknown.

Trimming removed 6 bases at V and 0 bases at J, with 12 bases between. Per the germline V gene, CDR1 is LNHDA and CDR2 is SQIVND (reference sequence). The CDR3 length is 15 residues. Using quantitative 5'-RACE with molecular barcodes, the authors made TCR beta libraries. TCRdb processed the 5' RACE reads anew with MiXCR; each CDR3 protein has one entry. Of about 450,000 distinct CDR3 sequences in the sample, roughly a quarter are singletons; the top ten hold 0.75% to 0.9%. Sequencing input: blood, either unsorted or a sorted T cell fraction (not recorded which). The sequence derives from a male donor with ankylosing spondylitis. The rearrangement uses TRBV19 and TRBJ2-1; D may be TRBD2 (5 bases). The CDR3 is CASRLRGFSYNEQFF. In DNA, the CDR3 is TGTGCCAGTAGGCTCCGAGGGTTCTCCTACAATGAGCAGTTCTTC. Together with reference TRBV19 and TRBJ2-1, the CDR3 gives the full variable domain: DGGITQSPKYLFRKEGQNVTLSCEQNLNHDAMYWYRQDPGQGLRLIYYSQIVNDFQKGDIAEGYSVSREKKESFPLTVTSAQKNPTAFYLCASRLRGFSYNEQFFGPGTRLTVL.